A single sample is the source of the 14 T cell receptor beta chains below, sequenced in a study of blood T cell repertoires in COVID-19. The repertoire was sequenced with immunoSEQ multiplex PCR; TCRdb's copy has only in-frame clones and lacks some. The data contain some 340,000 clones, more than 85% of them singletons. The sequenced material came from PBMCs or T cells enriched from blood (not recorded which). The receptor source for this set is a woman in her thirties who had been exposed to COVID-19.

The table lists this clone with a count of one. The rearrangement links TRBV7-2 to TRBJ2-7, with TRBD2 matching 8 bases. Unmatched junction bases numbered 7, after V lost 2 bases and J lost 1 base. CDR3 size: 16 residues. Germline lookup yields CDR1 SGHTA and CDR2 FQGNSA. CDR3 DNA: TGTGCCAGCAGCTTACAGGGACTAGTGTGGTCCTACGAGCAGTACTTC. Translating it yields CASSLQGLVWSYEQYF.

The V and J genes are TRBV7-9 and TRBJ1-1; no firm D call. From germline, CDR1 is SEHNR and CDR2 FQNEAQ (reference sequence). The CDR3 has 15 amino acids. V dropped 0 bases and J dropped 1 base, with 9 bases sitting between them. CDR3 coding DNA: TGTGCCAGCAGCTTAGCGTCCCACGGGAACACTGAAGCTTTCTTT. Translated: CASSLASHGNTEAFF.

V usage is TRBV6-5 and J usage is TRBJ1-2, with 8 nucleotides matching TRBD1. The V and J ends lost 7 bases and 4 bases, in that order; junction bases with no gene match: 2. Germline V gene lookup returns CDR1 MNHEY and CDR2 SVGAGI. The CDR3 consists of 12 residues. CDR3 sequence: CASNGQGYGYTF. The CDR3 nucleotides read TGTGCCAGCAACGGACAGGGCTATGGCTACACCTTC.

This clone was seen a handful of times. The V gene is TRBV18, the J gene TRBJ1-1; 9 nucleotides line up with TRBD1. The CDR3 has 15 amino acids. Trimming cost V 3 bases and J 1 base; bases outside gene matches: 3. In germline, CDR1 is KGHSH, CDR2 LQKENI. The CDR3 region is CASSPRTGENTEAFF. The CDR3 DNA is TGTGCCAGCTCACCCCGGACAGGGGAGAACACTGAAGCTTTCTTT.

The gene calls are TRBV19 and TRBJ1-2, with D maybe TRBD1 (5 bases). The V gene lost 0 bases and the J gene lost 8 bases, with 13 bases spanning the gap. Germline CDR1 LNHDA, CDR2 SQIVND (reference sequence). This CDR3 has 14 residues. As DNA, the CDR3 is TGTGCCAGTAGTATAGAGCGACAGTCGAGAGGCTACACCTTC. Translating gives CASSIERQSRGYTF.

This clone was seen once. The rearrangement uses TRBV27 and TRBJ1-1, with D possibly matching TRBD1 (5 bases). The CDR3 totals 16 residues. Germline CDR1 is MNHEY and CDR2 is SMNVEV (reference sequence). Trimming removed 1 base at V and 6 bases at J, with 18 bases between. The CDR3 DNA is TGTGCCAGCAGTTTATTTGGGGACGCACCGGGGGCTGAAGCTTTCTTT. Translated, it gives CASSLFGDAPGAEAFF.

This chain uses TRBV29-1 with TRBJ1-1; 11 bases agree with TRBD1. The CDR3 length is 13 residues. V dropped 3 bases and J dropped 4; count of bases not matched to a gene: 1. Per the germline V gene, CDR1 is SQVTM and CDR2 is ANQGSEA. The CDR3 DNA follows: TGCAGCGTTGAGGACAGGGGGCCCACTGAAGCTTTCTTT. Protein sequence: CSVEDRGPTEAFF.

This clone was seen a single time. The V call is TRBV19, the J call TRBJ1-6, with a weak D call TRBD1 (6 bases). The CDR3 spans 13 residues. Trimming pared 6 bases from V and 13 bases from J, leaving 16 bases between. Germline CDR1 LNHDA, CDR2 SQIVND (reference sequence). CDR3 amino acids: CASSEGVGEPLHF. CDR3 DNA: TGTGCCAGTAGCGAGGGGGTAGGGGAGCCCCTCCACTTT.

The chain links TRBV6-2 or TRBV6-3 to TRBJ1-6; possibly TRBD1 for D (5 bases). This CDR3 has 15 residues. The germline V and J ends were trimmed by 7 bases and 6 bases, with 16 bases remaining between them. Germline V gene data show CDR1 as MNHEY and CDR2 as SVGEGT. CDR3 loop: CASIYSTASNSPLHF. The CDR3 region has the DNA TGTGCCAGCATCTACTCGACAGCCTCTAATTCACCCCTCCACTTT.

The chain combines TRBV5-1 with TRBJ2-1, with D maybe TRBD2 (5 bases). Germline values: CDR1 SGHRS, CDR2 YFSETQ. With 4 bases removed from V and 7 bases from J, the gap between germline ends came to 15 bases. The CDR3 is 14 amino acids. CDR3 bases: TGCGCCAGCAGCGCTGGACTCCCTTCGAATGAGCAGTTCTTC. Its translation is CASSAGLPSNEQFF.

This chain's CDR3 is CSVEGGTGRYNEQFF. CDR3 nucleotides: TGCAGCGTTGAAGGAGGGACAGGGCGCTACAATGAGCAGTTCTTC. The chain uses TRBV29-1 and TRBJ2-1; 9 nucleotides match TRBD1. V was clipped by 1 base and J by 3 bases; unmatched bases: 4. The CDR3 length is 15 residues. Germline V gene data show CDR1 as SQVTM and CDR2 as ANQGSEA.

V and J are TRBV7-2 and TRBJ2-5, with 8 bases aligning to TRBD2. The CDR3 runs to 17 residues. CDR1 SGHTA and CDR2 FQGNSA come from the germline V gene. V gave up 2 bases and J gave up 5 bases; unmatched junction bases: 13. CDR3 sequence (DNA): TGTGCCAGCAGCTTAAACGGATTCGGGGGGGTTGGGGAGACCCAGTACTTC. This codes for CASSLNGFGGVGETQYF. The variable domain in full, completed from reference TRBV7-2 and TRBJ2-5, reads GAGVSQSPSNKVTEKGKDVELRCDPISGHTALYWYRQSLGQGLEFLIYFQGNSAPDKSGLPSDRFSAERTGGSVSTLTIQRTQQEDSAVYLCASSLNGFGGVGETQYFGPGTRLLVL.

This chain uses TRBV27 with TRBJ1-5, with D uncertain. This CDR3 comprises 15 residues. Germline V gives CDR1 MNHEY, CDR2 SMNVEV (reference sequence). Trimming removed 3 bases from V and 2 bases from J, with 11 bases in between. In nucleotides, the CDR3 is TGTGCCAGCAGTTTTAGCGCCCGCCGCAATCAGCCCCAGCATTTT. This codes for CASSFSARRNQPQHF.

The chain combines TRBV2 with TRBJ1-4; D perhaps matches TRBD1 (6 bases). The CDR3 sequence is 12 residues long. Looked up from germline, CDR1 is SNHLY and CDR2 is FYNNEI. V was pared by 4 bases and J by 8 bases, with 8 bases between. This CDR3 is CASSVTGEKLFF. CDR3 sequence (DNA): TGTGCCAGCAGTGTCACAGGGGAAAAACTGTTTTTT.